This T cell receptor beta chain was observed in a study of cytotoxic CD8 clonotypes in ibrutinib-treated CLL. Some clones are missing from TCRdb's copy, which holds only in-frame ones; the method was immunoSEQ multiplex PCR. Here the sample spans more than 200,000 clones, nearly 80% being singletons. Turning to this clone: A junction boundary mismatches the germline segment, possibly from a read error.

This CDR3 is built from 17 residues. CDR1 and CDR2 (germline): LNHNV, YYDKDF (reference sequence). The specimen comprised PBMCs, sampled after 12 months of ibrutinib treatment. The V call is TRBV15, the J call TRBJ2-1; 8 bases match TRBD2. This receptor was identified in a human donor with chronic lymphocytic leukemia. Here the CDR3 DNA reads TGTGCCACCAGGAGAGGGGATTCGGCGGGAGGAAGGAATGAGCAGTTCTTC. Its translation is CATRRGDSAGGRNEQFF.